The 9 T cell receptor beta chains reported below all come from one sample, sequenced in a study of T cell responses to AZD1222 COVID-19 vaccine (dated by TCRdb to the early 2020s). The protocol used for the library was the immunoSEQ multiplex PCR assay. TCRdb provides this immuneACCESS table in a form limited to in-frame rearrangements. Some clones are lacking; in checked studies, under half of them reflect an unresolved V gene, and why the rest are absent is not known. The sample includes 150,000 to 180,000 clones, with 75% to 95% observed a single time. The ten most abundant clones make up 1.5% to 2% of the sample. In the paper's terms, the time point label means: baseline before first vaccination. The sample consisted of peripheral blood, taken on day 0 of AZD1222 vaccination. These receptor sequences come from an adult in good health.

The chain links TRBV9 to TRBJ2-5; D gene ambiguous. CDR1 is SGDLS, CDR2 YYNGEE, per germline. Trimming took 7 bases from V and 5 from J, leaving 9 bases between them. This CDR3 is 11 amino acids long. The CDR3: CASGVGETQYF. The CDR3 DNA reads as TGTGCCAGCGGGGTTGGGGAGACCCAGTACTTC.

This clone was seen a single time. The rearrangement links TRBV7-8 to TRBJ1-4, with 7 bases fitting TRBD1. The ends lost 1 base at V and 7 bases at J; junction bases unmatched: 9. The germline gives CDR1 SGHVS, CDR2 FQNEAQ. The CDR3 runs 16 residues. The CDR3 DNA reads as TGTGCCAGCAGCTTAGGTGACAGGGTCGGGGTTGAAAAACTGTTTTTT. Translation gives CASSLGDRVGVEKLFF.

The chain is built from TRBV2 and TRBJ1-2; D call uncertain. The germline CDR1 and CDR2 sequences are SNHLY and FYNNEI. This CDR3 is built from 14 residues. V was clipped by 7 bases and J by 1 base, with 13 bases between them. The CDR3 coding sequence is TGTGCCAGCATTGCCGAAGACATTAACTATGGCTACACCTTC. Encoded protein: CASIAEDINYGYTF.

J is TRBJ2-2 and V is TRBV25-1; 9 bases map to TRBD1. The CDR3 is made up of 16 amino acids. Germline CDR1 MGHDK, CDR2 SYGVNS. Trimming at V came to 4 bases and at J to 5 bases, leaving 8 bases not matched to a gene. The CDR3 sequence is CASSVTGGGDTGELFF. As DNA, the CDR3 is TGTGCCAGCAGTGTAACAGGGGGCGGAGATACCGGGGAGCTGTTTTTT.

This chain joins TRBV6-5 and TRBJ2-1, with D possibly being TRBD1 or TRBD2 (5 bases each). The CDR3 covers 13 residues. Germline loops: CDR1 MNHEY, CDR2 SVGAGI. Trimming shortened V by 8 bases and J by 7 bases, and 15 bases separated the two germline ends. Here the CDR3 DNA reads TGTGCCAGCGTCGGGACCCCGAGGAATGAGCAGTTCTTC. Translating it yields CASVGTPRNEQFF.

The V call is TRBV5-4, the J call TRBJ1-4; D is perhaps TRBD1 (5 bases). The CDR3 has 15 residues. Germline CDR1 reads SGHNT; CDR2 reads YYREEE (reference sequence). Trimming removed 3 bases at V and 4 bases at J, with 13 bases between. The CDR3 loop is CASSWGGVGNEKLFF. CDR3 in DNA: TGTGCCAGCAGCTGGGGGGGTGTGGGTAATGAAAAACTGTTTTTT. The full variable domain, its missing parts supplied by reference TRBV5-4 and TRBJ1-4, is ETGVTQSPTHLIKTRGQQVTLRCSSQSGHNTVSWYQQALGQGPQFIFQYYREEENGRGNFPPRFSGLQFPNYSSELNVNALELDDSALYLCASSWGGVGNEKLFFGSGTQLSVL.

The V call is TRBV11-2, the J call TRBJ1-2; 7 bases fit TRBD1. The germline V gene has CDR1 SGHAT and CDR2 FQNNGV. The CDR3 runs to 16 residues. Trimming at V came to 3 bases and at J to 5 bases, leaving 12 bases not matched to a gene. The CDR3 region has the DNA TGTGCCAGCAGCTTTTATGGGGCCGGGACAGCATATGGCTACACCTTC. Residues: CASSFYGAGTAYGYTF. Looking up the rest from reference TRBV11-2 and TRBJ1-2 gives the full variable domain: EAGVAQSPRYKIIEKRQSVAFWCNPISGHATLYWYQQILGQGPKLLIQFQNNGVVDDSQLPKDRFSAERLKGVDSTLKIQPAKLEDSAVYLCASSFYGAGTAYGYTFGSGTRLTVV.

The gene calls are TRBV6-2 or TRBV6-3 and TRBJ2-7, with D perhaps assigned TRBD1 or TRBD2 (5 bases each). Trimming removed 5 bases at V and 4 bases at J, with 15 bases between. Germline V lookup: CDR1 MNHEY, CDR2 SVGEGT. CDR3 length: 14 residues. In nucleotides, the CDR3 is TGTGCCAGCAGTGACCCGGGACCAGAATACGAGCAGTACTTC. Translated, it gives CASSDPGPEYEQYF.

The rearrangement links TRBV11-2 to TRBJ2-7; D may be TRBD1 (5 bases). Germline V gene data show CDR1 as SGHAT and CDR2 as FQNNGV. CDR3 size: 14 residues. V was pared by 2 bases and J by 4 bases, with 12 bases between. CDR3 coding DNA: TGTGCCAGCAGCTTACATAGGCCAGGGTACGAGCAGTACTTC. Translating gives CASSLHRPGYEQYF.